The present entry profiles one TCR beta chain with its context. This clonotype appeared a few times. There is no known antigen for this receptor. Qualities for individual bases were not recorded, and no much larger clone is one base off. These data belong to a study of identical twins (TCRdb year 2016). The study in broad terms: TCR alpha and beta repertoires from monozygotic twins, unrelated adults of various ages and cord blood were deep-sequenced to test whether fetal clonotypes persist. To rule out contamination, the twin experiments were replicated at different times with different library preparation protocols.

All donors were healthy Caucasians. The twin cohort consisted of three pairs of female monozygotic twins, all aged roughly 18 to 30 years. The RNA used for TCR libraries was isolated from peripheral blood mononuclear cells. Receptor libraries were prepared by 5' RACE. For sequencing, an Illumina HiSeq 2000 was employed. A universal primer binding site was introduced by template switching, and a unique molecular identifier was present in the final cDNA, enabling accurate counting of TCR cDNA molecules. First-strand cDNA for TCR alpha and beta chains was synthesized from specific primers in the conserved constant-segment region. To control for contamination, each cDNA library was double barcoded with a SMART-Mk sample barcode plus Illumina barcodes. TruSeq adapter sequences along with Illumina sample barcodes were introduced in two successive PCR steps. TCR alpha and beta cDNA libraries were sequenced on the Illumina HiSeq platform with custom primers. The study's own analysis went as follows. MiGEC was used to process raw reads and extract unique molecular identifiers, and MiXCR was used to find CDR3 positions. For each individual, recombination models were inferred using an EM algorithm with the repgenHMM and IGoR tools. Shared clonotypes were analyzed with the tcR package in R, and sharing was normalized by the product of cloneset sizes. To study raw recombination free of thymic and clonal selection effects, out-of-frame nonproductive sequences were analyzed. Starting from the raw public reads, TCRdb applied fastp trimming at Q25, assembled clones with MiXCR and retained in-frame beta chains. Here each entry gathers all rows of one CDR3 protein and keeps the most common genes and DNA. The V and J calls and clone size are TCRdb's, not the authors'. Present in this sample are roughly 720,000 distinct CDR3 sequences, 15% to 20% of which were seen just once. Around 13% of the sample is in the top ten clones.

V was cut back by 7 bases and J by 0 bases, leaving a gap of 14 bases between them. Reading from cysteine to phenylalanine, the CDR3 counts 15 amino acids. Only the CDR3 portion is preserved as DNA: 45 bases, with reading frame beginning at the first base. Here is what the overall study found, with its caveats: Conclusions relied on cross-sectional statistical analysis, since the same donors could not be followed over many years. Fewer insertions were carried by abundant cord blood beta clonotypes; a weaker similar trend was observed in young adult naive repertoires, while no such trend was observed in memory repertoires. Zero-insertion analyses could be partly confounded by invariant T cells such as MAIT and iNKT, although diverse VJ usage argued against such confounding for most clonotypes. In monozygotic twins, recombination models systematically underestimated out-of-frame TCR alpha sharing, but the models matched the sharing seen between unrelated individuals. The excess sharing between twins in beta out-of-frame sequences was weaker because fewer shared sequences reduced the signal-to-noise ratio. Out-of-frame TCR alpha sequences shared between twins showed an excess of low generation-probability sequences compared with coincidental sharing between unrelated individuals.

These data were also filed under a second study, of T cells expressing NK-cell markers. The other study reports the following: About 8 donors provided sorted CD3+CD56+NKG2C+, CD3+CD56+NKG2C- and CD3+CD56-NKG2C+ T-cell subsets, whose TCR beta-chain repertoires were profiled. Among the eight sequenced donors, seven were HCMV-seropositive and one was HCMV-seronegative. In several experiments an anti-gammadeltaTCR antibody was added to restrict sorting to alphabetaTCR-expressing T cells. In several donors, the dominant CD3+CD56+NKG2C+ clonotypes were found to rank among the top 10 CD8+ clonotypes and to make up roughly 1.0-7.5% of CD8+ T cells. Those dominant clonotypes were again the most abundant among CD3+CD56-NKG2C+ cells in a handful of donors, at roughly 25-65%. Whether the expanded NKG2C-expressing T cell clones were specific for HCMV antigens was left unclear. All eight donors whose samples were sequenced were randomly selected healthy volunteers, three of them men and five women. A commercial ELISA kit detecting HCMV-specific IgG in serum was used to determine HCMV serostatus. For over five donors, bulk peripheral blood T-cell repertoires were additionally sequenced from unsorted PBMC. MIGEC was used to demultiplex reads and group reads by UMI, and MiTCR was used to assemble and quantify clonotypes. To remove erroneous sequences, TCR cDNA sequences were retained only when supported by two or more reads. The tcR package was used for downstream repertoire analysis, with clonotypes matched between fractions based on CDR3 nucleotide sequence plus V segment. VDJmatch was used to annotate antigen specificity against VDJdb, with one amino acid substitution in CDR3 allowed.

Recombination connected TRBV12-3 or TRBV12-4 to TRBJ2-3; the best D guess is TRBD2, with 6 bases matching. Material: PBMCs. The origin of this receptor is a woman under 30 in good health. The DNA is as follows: TGTGCCAGCACTAGAGGCGGGACTAGCACAGATACGCAGTATTTT. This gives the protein CASTRGGTSTDTQYF.